A selection of T cell receptor beta chains follows, all from one sample in a study of human T cells and chemical hapten exposure. TCRdb re-analysed the RACE reads in MiXCR, keeping a single row per CDR3 protein. The sample has roughly 48,000 distinct CDR3 sequences; about 11% are singletons. This specimen was whole blood, taken in connection with sensitization to the hapten diphenylcyclopropenone (DPC). Receptors were obtained from a woman between 40 and 50 years old with alopecia areata. Some clones in this sample may be carry-over from other donors' samples. Both conserved end residues are part of each CDR3. Fields, in order: J gene, CDR3 length, V gene, clone size, CDR3 protein. Clone sizes are given selectively: once, few, many, or a class where the clone is expanded.

TRBJ2-5 | 12 | TRBV15 | many | CATAPRGETQYF
TRBJ2-5 | 15 | TRBV28 | many | CASSGPMRGQETQYF
TRBJ1-3 | 11 | TRBV29-1 | many | CSFAIGNTIYF
TRBJ2-3 | 11 | TRBV5-1 | many | CASSLVDTQYF
TRBJ1-5 | 15 | TRBV28 | few | CASAAGGESNQPQHF
TRBJ1-1 | 14 | TRBV11-1 | few | CASSLATGGTEAFF
TRBJ2-4 | 16 | TRBV20-1 | few | CSARAQERLAKNIQYF
TRBJ2-6 | 13 | TRBV5-1 | - | CASSLLGANVLTF
TRBJ2-3 | 14 | TRBV30 | few | CATRLAGGSDTQYF
TRBJ2-3 | 13 | TRBV6-5 | - | CASRRDSTDTQYF
TRBJ1-5 | 15 | TRBV20-1 | - | CSAPSTGNSNQPQHF
TRBJ2-7 | 14 | TRBV28 | - | CASNPGGPSYEQYF